Listed below are T cell receptor beta chains from one sample, sequenced in a study of T cells in Graves' hyperthyroidism and ophthalmopathy. TCRdb re-derived calls from the multiplex PCR reads in MiXCR, one entry per CDR3 protein. The sample has some 620,000 distinct CDR3 sequences; 15% to 20% are singletons. Sequences were obtained from blood. The receptors were sampled from a woman in her 30s with Graves' hyperthyroidism. The CDR3 runs from the conserved cysteine through the conserved F or W. D genes are given only for firm matches. Clone size is shown for a subset of rows, as once, few, many or a class of expanded clone.

-,TRBV5-5,TRBJ2-7,once,CVSSQRPEGFYEQYF,TGTGTCAGCAGCCAGAGGCCCGAAGGTTTCTACGAGCAGTACTTC
-,TRBV18,TRBJ2-7,few,CASSPSGAESYEQYF,TGTGCCAGCTCACCATCCGGGGCAGAATCCTACGAGCAGTACTTC
-,TRBV20-1,TRBJ1-5,-,CSASGTLTGISNQPQHF,TGCAGTGCTAGCGGGACCTTGACAGGCATTAGCAATCAGCCCCAGCATTTT
-,TRBV11-2,TRBJ2-3,many,CASSWNTDTQYF,TGTGCCAGCAGTTGGAACACAGATACGCAGTATTTT
TRBD1,TRBV6-1,TRBJ1-6,many,CASSYSGQGGNSPLHF,TGTGCCAGCAGCTACAGCGGACAGGGTGGGAATTCACCCCTCCACTTT
TRBD2,TRBV13,TRBJ2-1,many,CASSLGLAGVGEQFF,TGTGCCAGCAGCTTAGGGCTAGCGGGAGTTGGTGAGCAGTTCTTC
TRBD1,TRBV3-1,TRBJ1-5,-,CASSRGQGSSQPQHF,TGTGCCAGCAGCCGGGGACAGGGGTCTTCGCAGCCCCAGCATTTT
-,TRBV30,TRBJ1-5,many,CAWSGQRSQPQHF,TGTGCCTGGAGCGGACAGAGATCTCAGCCCCAGCATTTT
-,TRBV7-3,TRBJ2-6,few,CASSRKAGANVLTF,TGTGCCAGCAGCCGAAAGGCTGGGGCCAACGTCCTGACTTTC
TRBD2,TRBV6-1,TRBJ2-3,many,CASNQGTGAGEDTQYF,TGTGCCAGCAACCAGGGAACGGGAGCGGGAGAAGATACGCAGTATTTT
TRBD1,TRBV7-9,TRBJ1-2,once,CASQRGPAPYGYTF,TGTGCCAGCCAAAGGGGGCCCGCGCCTTATGGCTACACCTTC
TRBD1,TRBV3-1,TRBJ2-5,many,CASSQVATGGEETQYF,TGTGCCAGCAGCCAAGTGGCGACAGGGGGTGAGGAGACCCAGTACTTC
TRBD2,TRBV20-1,TRBJ2-1,many,CSARRPRTSGRNEQFF,TGCAGTGCTAGGCGACCTCGGACTAGCGGGAGAAATGAGCAGTTCTTC
TRBD2,TRBV5-1,TRBJ2-5,-,CASSFGGSGIRVETQYF,TGCGCCAGCAGCTTTGGGGGTAGCGGGATAAGAGTTGAGACCCAGTACTTC
-,TRBV2,TRBJ2-1,-,CASGLPGNEQFF,TGTGCCAGCGGTCTGCCGGGGAATGAGCAGTTCTTC
-,TRBV6-5,TRBJ1-2,many,CASSYSRRNYGYTF,TGTGCCAGCAGTTACTCGCGAAGGAACTATGGCTACACCTTC
-,TRBV11-2,TRBJ2-1,many,CASSLGAPHFEQFF,TGTGCCAGCAGCTTAGGGGCCCCCCATTTTGAGCAGTTCTTC
-,TRBV27,TRBJ1-4,few,CASSLTRGSMGEKLFF,TGTGCCAGCAGTTTGACCCGTGGGAGTATGGGTGAAAAACTGTTTTTT
TRBD1,TRBV18,TRBJ2-5,many,CASSRQTGQETQYF,TGTGCCAGCTCACGACAGACAGGGCAAGAGACCCAGTACTTC
TRBD1,TRBV12-3/TRBV12-4,TRBJ1-1,many,CASTLGQGRPLTEAFF,TGTGCCAGCACCCTTGGACAGGGCCGCCCTTTGACTGAAGCTTTCTTT